These T cell receptor beta chains were read from a single sample in a study of cytomegalovirus exposure and HLA in healthy donors. Using immunoSEQ multiplex PCR, the repertoire was profiled, and TCRdb retains in-frame clones only, with some absent. The table records 120,000 to 150,000 clones, around 79% of them present only once. Sequenced: PBMCs. The receptor source for this set is a man aged 25-45 years in good health and CMV-seropositive. Each CDR3 is given without its conserved first and last residue. Fields, in order: V gene, J gene, CDR3 protein.

TRBV2,TRBJ1-4,ASIEERSNEKLF
TRBV5-1,TRBJ2-7,ASSLGGQGYEQY
TRBV5-1,TRBJ2-7,ASSPRSRAYEQY
TRBV5-1,TRBJ2-2,ASSLTGLQTGELF
TRBV28,TRBJ1-5,ASSLMGRVSQPQH
TRBV2,TRBJ2-1,ASSAVGADANEQF
TRBV6-1,TRBJ1-5,ASSLSYQPQH
TRBV29-1,TRBJ2-1,SVTSNEQF
TRBV11-3,TRBJ2-3,ASSLGGSNTQY
TRBV6-5,TRBJ1-2,ASSYLGANRNGYT
TRBV7-2,TRBJ2-3,ASSLEGRRGGLTDTQY
TRBV6-5,TRBJ1-1,ASTMDRNTEAF
TRBV9,TRBJ2-5,ASSVRGETQY
TRBV5-1,TRBJ2-5,ASSRDIYETQY
TRBV15,TRBJ2-5,ATSRDVGGSETQY